The clone carrying this T cell receptor (beta chain) has a handful of counts. Its antigen is currently unknown. Isolated RNA was reverse transcribed in full, so expressed TCRB transcripts were sequenced. Repertoires were generated with immunoSEQ multiplex PCR, while TCRdb's copy carries only in-frame clones and drops some. The table lists around 250,000 clones, around 15% of them singletons. The V and J ends lost 6 bases and 0 bases respectively, with 21 bases between them. Germline-derived CDR1 and CDR2 are SQVTM and ANQGSEA. The CDR3 totals 17 residues. This record comes from a study of beta chain features in type 1 diabetes. Overall study results and limits: Type 1 diabetes patients showed fewer insertions and more deletions at VDJ junctions. Moderate yet significant TCRB CDR3 shortening was seen in Type 1 diabetes patients in all four CD4+ subsets.

This sequence joins TRBV29-1 and TRBJ2-1; a weak D match, TRBD2 (5 bases). Sequences were obtained from naive CD4+ T cells from blood. The sequence was collected from a man aged 25-40 years with type 1 diabetes. DNA of the CDR3: TGCAGCGTCGCACCTCAGGCCCTAGCAGGCTCCTACAATGAGCAGTTCTTC. Translating gives CSVAPQALAGSYNEQFF.